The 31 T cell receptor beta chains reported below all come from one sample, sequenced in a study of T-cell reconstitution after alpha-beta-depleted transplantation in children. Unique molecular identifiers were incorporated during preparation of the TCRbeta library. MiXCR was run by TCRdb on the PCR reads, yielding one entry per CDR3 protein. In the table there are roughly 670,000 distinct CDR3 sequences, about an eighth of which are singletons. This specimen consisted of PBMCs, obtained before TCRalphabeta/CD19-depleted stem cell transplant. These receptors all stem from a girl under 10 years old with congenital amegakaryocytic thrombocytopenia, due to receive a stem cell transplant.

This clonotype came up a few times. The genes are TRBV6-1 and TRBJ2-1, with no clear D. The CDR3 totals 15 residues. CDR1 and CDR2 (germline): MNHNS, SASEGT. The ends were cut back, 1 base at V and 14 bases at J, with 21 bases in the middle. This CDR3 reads CASSEDYLTPPVKFF. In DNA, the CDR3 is TGTGCCAGCAGTGAAGACTACCTTACTCCTCCTGTCAAGTTCTTC.

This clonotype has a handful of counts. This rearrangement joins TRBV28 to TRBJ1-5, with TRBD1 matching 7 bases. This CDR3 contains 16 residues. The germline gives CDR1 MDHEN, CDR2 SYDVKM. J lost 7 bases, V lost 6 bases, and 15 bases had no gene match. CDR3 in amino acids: CASSPGTDPLSQPQHF. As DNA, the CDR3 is TGTGCCAGCAGCCCGGGGACAGACCCGTTGTCCCAGCCCCAGCATTTT. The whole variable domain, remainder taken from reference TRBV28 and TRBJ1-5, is DVKVTQSSRYLVKRTGEKVFLECVQDMDHENMFWYRQDPGLGLRLIYFSYDVKMKEKGDIPEGYSVSREKKERFSLILESASTNQTSMYLCASSPGTDPLSQPQHFGDGTRLSIL.

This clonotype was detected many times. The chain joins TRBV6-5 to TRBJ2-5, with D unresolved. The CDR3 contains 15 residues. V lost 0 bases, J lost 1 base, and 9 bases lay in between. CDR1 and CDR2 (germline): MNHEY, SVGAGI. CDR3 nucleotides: TGTGCCAGCAGTTACTCGATATCAACCCAAGAGACCCAGTACTTC. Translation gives CASSYSISTQETQYF.

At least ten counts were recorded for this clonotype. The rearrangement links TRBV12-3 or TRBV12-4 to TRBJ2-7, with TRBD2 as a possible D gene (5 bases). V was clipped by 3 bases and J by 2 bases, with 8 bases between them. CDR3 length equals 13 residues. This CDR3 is CASSFGETYEQYF. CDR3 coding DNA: TGTGCCAGCAGTTTCGGGGAAACCTACGAGCAGTACTTC.

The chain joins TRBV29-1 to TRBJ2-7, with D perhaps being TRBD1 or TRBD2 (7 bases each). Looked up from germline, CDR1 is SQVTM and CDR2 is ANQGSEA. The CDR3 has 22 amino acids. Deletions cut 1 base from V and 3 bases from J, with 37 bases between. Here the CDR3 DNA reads TGCAGCGTTGAAGGAAAGAGGGGGGGTAGCGACAGGGCCTCACTTACACGCTACGAGCAGTACTTC. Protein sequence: CSVEGKRGGSDRASLTRYEQYF.

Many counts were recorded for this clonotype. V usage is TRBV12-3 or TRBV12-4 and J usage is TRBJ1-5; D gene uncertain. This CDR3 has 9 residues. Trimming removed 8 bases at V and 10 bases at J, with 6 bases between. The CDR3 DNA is TGTGCCAGCGGCTTCCCCCAGCATTTT. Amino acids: CASGFPQHF.

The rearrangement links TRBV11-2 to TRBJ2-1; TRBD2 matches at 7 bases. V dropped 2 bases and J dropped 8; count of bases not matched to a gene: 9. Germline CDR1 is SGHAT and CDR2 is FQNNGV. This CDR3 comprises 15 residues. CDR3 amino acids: CASSLSSGRGHEQFF. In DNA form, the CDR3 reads TGTGCCAGCAGCTTATCTAGCGGCCGAGGGCATGAGCAGTTCTTC. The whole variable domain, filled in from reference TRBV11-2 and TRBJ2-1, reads EAGVAQSPRYKIIEKRQSVAFWCNPISGHATLYWYQQILGQGPKLLIQFQNNGVVDDSQLPKDRFSAERLKGVDSTLKIQPAKLEDSAVYLCASSLSSGRGHEQFFGPGTRLTVL.

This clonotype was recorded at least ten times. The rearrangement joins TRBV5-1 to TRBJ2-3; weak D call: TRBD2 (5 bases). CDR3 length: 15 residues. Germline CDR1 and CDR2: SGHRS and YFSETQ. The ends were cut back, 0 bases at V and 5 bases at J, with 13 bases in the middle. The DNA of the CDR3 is TGCGCCAGCAGCTTGGAAGGTCGAGCGGTAGATACGCAGTATTTT. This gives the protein CASSLEGRAVDTQYF.

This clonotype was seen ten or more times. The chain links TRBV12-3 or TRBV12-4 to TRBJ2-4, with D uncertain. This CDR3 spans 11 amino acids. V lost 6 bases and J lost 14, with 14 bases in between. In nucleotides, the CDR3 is TGTGCCAGCAGCGCGGCTGGGTTAAAGTACTTC. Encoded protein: CASSAAGLKYF.

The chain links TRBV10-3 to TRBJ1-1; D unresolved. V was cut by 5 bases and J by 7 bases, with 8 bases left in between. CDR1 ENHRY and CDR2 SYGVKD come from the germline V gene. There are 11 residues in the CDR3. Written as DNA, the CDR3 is TGTGCCATCAGTTTCACGGGTGAAGCTTTCTTT. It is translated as CAISFTGEAFF.

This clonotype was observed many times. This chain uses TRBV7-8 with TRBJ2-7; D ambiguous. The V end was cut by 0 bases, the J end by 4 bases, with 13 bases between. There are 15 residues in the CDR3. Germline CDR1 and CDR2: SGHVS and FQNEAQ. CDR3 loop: CASSLAAPSKYEQYF. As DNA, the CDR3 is TGTGCCAGCAGCTTAGCCGCACCGAGCAAATACGAGCAGTACTTC.

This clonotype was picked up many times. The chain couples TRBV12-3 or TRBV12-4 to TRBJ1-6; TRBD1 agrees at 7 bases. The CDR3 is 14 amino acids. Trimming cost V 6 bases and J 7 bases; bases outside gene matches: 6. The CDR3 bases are TGTGCCAGCAGAGAACAGGGGCGGAATTCACCCCTCCACTTT. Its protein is CASREQGRNSPLHF.

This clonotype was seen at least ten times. The CDR3 region is CASSPMWGSEQFF. As DNA, the CDR3 is TGTGCCAGCTCACCAATGTGGGGGAGTGAGCAGTTCTTC. The J gene is TRBJ2-1, the V gene TRBV18, with D perhaps assigned TRBD1 or TRBD2 (5 bases each). From germline, CDR1 is KGHSH and CDR2 LQKENI. V lost 2 bases and J 9 bases, leaving 11 bases between the germline ends. CDR3 size: 13 residues. Complete variable domain (other parts from reference TRBV18 and TRBJ2-1): NAGVMQNPRHLVRRRGQEARLRCSPMKGHSHVYWYRQLPEEGLKFMVYLQKENIIDESGMPKERFSAEFPKEGPSILRIQQVVRGDSAAYFCASSPMWGSEQFFGPGTRLTVL.

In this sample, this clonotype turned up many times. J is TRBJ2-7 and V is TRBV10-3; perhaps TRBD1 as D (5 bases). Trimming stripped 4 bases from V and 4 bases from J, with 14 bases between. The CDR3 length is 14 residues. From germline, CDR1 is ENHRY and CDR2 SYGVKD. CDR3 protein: CAISGGWMKYEQYF. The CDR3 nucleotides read TGTGCCATCAGTGGGGGCTGGATGAAGTACGAGCAGTACTTC.

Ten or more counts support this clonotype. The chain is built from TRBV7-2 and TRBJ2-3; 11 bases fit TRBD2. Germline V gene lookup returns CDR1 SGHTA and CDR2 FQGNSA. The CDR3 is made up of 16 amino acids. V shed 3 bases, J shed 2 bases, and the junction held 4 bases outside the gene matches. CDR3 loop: CASSFRLAGNTDTQYF. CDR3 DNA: TGTGCCAGCAGCTTCCGACTAGCGGGAAACACAGATACGCAGTATTTT.

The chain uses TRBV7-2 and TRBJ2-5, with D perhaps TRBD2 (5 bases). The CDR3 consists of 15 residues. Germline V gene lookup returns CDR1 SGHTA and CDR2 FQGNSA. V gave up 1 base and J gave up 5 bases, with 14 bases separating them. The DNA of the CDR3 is TGTGCCAGCAGCTTAGGGGTCCTAGCTGGGGAGACCCAGTACTTC. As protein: CASSLGVLAGETQYF.

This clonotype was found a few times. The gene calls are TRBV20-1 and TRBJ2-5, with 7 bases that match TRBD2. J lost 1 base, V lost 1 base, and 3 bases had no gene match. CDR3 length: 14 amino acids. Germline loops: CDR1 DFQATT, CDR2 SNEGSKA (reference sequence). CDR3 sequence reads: CSARGAGPQETQYF. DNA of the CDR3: TGCAGTGCTAGAGGAGCGGGACCCCAAGAGACCCAGTACTTC.

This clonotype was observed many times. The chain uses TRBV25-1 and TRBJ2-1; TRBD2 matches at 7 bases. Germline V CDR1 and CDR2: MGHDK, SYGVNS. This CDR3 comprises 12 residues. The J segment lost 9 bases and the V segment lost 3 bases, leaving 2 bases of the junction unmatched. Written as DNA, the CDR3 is TGTGCCAGCAGTGAGACTAGCACTGAGCAGTTCTTC. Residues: CASSETSTEQFF. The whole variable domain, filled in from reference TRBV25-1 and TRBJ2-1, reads EADIYQTPRYLVIGTGKKITLECSQTMGHDKMYWYQQDPGMELHLIHYSYGVNSTEKGDLSSESTVSRIRTEHFPLTLESARPSHTSQYLCASSETSTEQFFGPGTRLTVL.

The CDR3 reads CAWSVDTSSYNEQFF. The CDR3 DNA is TGTGCCTGGAGTGTAGATACAAGCTCCTACAATGAGCAGTTCTTC. This chain connects TRBV30 to TRBJ2-1; the D is unclear. Looked up from germline, CDR1 is GTSNPN and CDR2 is SVGIG (reference sequence). There are 15 residues in the CDR3. The V end was cut by 0 bases, the J end by 0 bases, with 9 bases between.

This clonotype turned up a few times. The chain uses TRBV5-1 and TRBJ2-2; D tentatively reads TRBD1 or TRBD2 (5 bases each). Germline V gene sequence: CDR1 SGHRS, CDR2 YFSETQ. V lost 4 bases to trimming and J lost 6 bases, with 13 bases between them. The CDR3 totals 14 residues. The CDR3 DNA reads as TGCGCCAGCAGCCTCCGGGGCCCACCCGGGGAGCTGTTTTTT. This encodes CASSLRGPPGELFF.

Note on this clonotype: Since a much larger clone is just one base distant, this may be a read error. The CDR3 here is CVSIELAKNIQYF. The CDR3 DNA is TGTGTCAGCATAGAGTTAGCCAAAAACATTCAGTACTTC. The V call is TRBV28, the J call TRBJ2-4; D unresolved. In germline, CDR1 is MDHEN, CDR2 SYDVKM. The CDR3 has 13 amino acids. The full variable domain, with the rest looked up from reference TRBV28 and TRBJ2-4, is DVKVTQSSRYLVKRTGEKVFLECVQDMDHENMFWYRQDPGLGLRLIYFSYDVKMKEKGDIPEGYSVSREKKERFSLILESASTNQTSMYLCVSIELAKNIQYFGAGTRLSVL.

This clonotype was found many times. The CDR3 coding sequence is TGTGCCACCAGCAGCCCGAAGGGGAAAAACATTCAGTACTTC. Its protein is CATSSPKGKNIQYF. V is TRBV15 and J is TRBJ2-4; a possible D gene is TRBD1 (5 bases). CDR3 length: 14 amino acids. Germline V gives CDR1 LNHNV, CDR2 YYDKDF (reference sequence). V was shortened by 3 bases and J by 4 bases, with 10 bases between the two germline ends.

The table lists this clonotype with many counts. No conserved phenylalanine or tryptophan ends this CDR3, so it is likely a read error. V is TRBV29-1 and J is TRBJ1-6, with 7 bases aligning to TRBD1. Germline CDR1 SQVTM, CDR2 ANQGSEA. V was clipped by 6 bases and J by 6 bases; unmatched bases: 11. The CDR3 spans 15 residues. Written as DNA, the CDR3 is TGCAGCGTCCGATCGGGGACAGAGCCTAATTCACCCCTCCACCTT. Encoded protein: CSVRSGTEPNSPLHL.

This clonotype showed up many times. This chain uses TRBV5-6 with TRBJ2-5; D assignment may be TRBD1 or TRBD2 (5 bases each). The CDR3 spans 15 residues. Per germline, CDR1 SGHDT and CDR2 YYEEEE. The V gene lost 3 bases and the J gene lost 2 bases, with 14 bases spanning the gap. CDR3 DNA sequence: TGTGCCAGCAGCTGGGACCTAGACCGTCAAGAGACCCAGTACTTC. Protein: CASSWDLDRQETQYF.

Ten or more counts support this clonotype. CDR3 bases: TGCAGCGCCATGACAGGGGTTGAGCAGTTCTTC. Protein sequence: CSAMTGVEQFF. The chain couples TRBV29-1 to TRBJ2-1, with TRBD1 identical over 8 bases. In germline, CDR1 is SQVTM, CDR2 ANQGSEA. This CDR3 has 11 amino acids. Trimming cost V 7 bases and J 9 bases; bases outside gene matches: 5.

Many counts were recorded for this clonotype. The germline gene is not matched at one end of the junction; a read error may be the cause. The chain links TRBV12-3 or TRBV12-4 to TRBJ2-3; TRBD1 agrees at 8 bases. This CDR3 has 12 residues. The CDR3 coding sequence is TGTGCCAGCAGCAACAGAACAGGGGGGAAGGATTTT. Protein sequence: CASSNRTGGKDF.

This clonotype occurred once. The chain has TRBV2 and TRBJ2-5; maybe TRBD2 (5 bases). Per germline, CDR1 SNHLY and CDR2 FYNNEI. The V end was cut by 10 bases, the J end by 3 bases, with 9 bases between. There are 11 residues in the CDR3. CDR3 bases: TGTGCCACTGGACTGGAAGAGACCCAGTACTTC. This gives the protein CATGLEETQYF. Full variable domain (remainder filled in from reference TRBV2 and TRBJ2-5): EPEVTQTPSHQVTQMGQEVILRCVPISNHLYFYWYRQILGQKVEFLVSFYNNEISEKSEIFDDQFSVERPDGSNFTLKIRSTKLEDSAMYFCATGLEETQYFGPGTRLLVL.

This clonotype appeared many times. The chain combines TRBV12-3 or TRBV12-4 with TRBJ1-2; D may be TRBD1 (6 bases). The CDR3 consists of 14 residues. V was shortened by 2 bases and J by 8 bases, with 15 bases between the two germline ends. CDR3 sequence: CASSLNWGATGYTF. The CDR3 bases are TGTGCCAGCAGTTTAAATTGGGGGGCAACGGGCTACACCTTC.

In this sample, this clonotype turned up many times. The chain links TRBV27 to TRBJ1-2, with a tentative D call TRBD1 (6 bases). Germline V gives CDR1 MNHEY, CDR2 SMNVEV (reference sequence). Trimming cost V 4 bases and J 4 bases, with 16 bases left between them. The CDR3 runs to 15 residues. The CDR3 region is CASSYSSGTTYGYTF. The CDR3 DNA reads TGTGCCAGCAGTTACTCCTCCGGGACAACCTATGGCTACACCTTC.

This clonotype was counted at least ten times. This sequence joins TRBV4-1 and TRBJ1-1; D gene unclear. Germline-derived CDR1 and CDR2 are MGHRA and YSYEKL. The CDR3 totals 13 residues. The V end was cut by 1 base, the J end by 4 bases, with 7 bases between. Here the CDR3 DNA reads TGCGCCAGCAGCCAAGGCAGGTCCACTGAAGCTTTCTTT. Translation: CASSQGRSTEAFF.

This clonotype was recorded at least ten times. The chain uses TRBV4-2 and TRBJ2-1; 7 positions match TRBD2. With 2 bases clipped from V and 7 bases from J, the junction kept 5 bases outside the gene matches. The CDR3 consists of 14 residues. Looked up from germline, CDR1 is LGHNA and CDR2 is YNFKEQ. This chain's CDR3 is CASSQWTRRNEQFF. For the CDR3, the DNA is TGTGCCAGCAGCCAATGGACTAGAAGGAATGAGCAGTTCTTC.